These T cell receptor beta chains were read from a single sample in a study of shared clonotypes between healthy human individuals. Libraries were prepared by immunoSEQ multiplex PCR; TCRdb keeps only in-frame clonotypes and omits some of them. The sample includes roughly 1,100,000 clones, about 75% of them seen just once. Material for sequencing was memory CD4+ T cells sorted from blood. These receptors came from a young man in good health. The CDR3 runs from the conserved cysteine through the conserved F or W. The D gene is left open where the match is weak. For some rows the clone size is stated as once, few or many, or as a class when expanded; others skip it.

.	TRBD2	TRBV4-1	TRBJ2-5	CASSLLGWGGQETQYF	TGCGCCAGCAGCCTCCTGGGCTGGGGGGGGCAAGAGACCCAGTACTTC
.	.	TRBV5-1	TRBJ1-1	CASSLGRDTEAFF	TGCGCCAGCAGCTTGGGCAGGGACACTGAAGCTTTCTTT
.	.	TRBV5-8	TRBJ2-3	CASSSPGTTSTDTQYF	TGTGCCAGCAGCTCACCCGGGACGACTAGCACAGATACGCAGTATTTT
once	.	TRBV14	TRBJ1-2	CASSQDLAGSAAF	TGTGCCAGCAGCCAAGATCTCGCGGGGTCCGCGGCCTTC
.	TRBD2	TRBV7-9	TRBJ2-1	CASSPGTSGYNEQFF	TGTGCCAGCAGCCCCGGGACTAGCGGATACAATGAGCAGTTCTTC
.	.	TRBV7-2	TRBJ1-1	CASSRGIEAFF	TGTGCCAGCAGTCGAGGGATCGAAGCTTTCTTT
few	.	TRBV9	TRBJ1-1	CASTVSSLNTEAFF	TGTGCCAGCACGGTGAGCAGTTTGAACACTGAAGCTTTCTTT
.	TRBD2	TRBV29-1	TRBJ2-3	CSGSLAGATDTQYF	TGCAGCGGATCTCTAGCGGGGGCCACAGATACGCAGTATTTT
few	.	TRBV7-2	TRBJ1-6	CASSLAFLDWGKSPLHF	TGTGCCAGCAGCTTAGCTTTCCTCGATTGGGGGAAATCACCCCTCCACTTT
.	.	TRBV6-1	TRBJ2-7	CASSVGFSYEQYF	TGTGCCAGCAGTGTAGGGTTTTCCTACGAGCAGTACTTC
.	.	TRBV11-2	TRBJ2-7	CASLGGTYEQYF	TGTGCCAGCCTTGGAGGAACCTACGAGCAGTACTTC
once	TRBD1	TRBV6-5	TRBJ2-5	CASSYSFQGVEETQYF	TGTGCCAGCAGTTACTCGTTCCAGGGGGTTGAAGAGACCCAGTACTTC
few	.	TRBV30	TRBJ1-1	CAWDRQGGTEAFF	TGTGCCTGGGATCGCCAGGGTGGGACTGAAGCTTTCTTT
.	TRBD1	TRBV5-8	TRBJ2-7	CASSLPSGTGYEQYF	TGTGCCAGCAGCTTACCATCCGGGACAGGTTACGAGCAGTACTTC
.	.	TRBV5-1	TRBJ2-3	CASSPMTGGTDTQYF	TGCGCCAGCAGCCCGATGACCGGGGGCACAGATACGCAGTATTTT
.	.	TRBV7-2	TRBJ2-7	CASSLRPGVTYEQYF	TGTGCCAGCAGCTTAAGGCCGGGGGTTACCTACGAGCAGTACTTC
.	TRBD1	TRBV9	TRBJ2-2	CASSGTGPMSNTGELFF	TGTGCCAGCAGCGGGACAGGCCCCATGTCGAACACCGGGGAGCTGTTTTTT
.	TRBD1	TRBV5-6	TRBJ2-7	CASSRLPGQGAKEQYF	TGTGCCAGCAGTCGTCTACCGGGACAGGGGGCAAAAGAGCAGTACTTC
.	TRBD1	TRBV25-1	TRBJ2-5	CASSGRQGSKETQYF	TGTGCCAGCAGTGGCCGACAGGGATCGAAAGAGACCCAGTACTTC
.	.	TRBV4-1	TRBJ2-7	CASSQGLSDIYEQYF	TGCGCCAGCAGCCAGGGGCTATCGGACATCTACGAGCAGTACTTC